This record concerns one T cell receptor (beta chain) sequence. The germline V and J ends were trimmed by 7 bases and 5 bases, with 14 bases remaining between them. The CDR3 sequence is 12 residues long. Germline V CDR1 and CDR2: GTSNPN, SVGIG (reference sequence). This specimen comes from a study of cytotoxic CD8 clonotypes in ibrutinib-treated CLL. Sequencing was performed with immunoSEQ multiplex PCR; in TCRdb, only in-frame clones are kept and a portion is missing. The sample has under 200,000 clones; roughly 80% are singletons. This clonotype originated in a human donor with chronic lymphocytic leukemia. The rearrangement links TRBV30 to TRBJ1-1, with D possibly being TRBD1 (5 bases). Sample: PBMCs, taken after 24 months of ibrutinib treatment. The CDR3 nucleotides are TGTGCCTTTTCAGGGAGTAGTACTGAAGCTTTCTTT. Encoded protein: CAFSGSSTEAFF.